One T cell receptor (beta chain) is described in this entry. Ten or more counts support this clonotype. No cognate antigen has been identified for it. No quality values exist for individual bases; no much larger clone is one base distant. Libraries were constructed by 5' RACE. For sequencing, an Illumina HiSeq 2000 was employed. A universal primer binding site was introduced by template switching, and a unique molecular identifier was present in the final cDNA, enabling accurate counting of TCR cDNA molecules. Specific primers in the conserved constant-segment region were used to synthesize first-strand cDNA for TCR alpha and beta chains. To control for contamination, every cDNA library carried two barcodes: a SMART-Mk sample barcode plus Illumina barcodes. TruSeq adapter sequences, together with Illumina sample barcodes, were added in two successive PCR steps. The Illumina HiSeq platform was used with custom primers to sequence TCR alpha and beta cDNA libraries. In the authors' own workflow: Unique molecular identifiers were extracted from raw reads with MiGEC, and CDR3 positions were determined with MiXCR. Recombination models were inferred per individual with the repgenHMM and IGoR tools using an EM algorithm. The analysis of shared clonotypes was done with the tcR package in R, with sharing normalized by the product of cloneset sizes. To study raw recombination without the effects of thymic and clonal selection, out-of-frame nonproductive sequences were analyzed. TCRdb reran the public reads through fastp at Q25 and MiXCR, keeping productive beta chains. Every entry covers one CDR3 protein and lists the most common genes and DNA from its rows. The V and J calls were determined by TCRdb, not by the authors. The sample includes hundreds of thousands of distinct CDR3 sequences, with less than 9% observed a single time. The ten most abundant clones make up approximately 2% of the sample.

The sample is drawn from a study of identical twins (dated by TCRdb to about 2016). Study-wide context: The study deep-sequenced TCR alpha and beta repertoires from monozygotic twins, unrelated adults of various ages and cord blood to test whether fetal clonotypes persist. To rule out contamination, the twin experiments were replicated at different times with different library preparation protocols. The paper's findings and limits, for the study overall: Zero-insertion analyses could be partly confounded by invariant T cells such as MAIT and iNKT, although diverse VJ usage argued against such confounding for most clonotypes. Conclusions relied on cross-sectional statistical analysis, since the same donors could not be followed over many years. Out-of-frame TCR alpha sequences shared between twins showed an excess of low generation-probability sequences compared with coincidental sharing between unrelated individuals. The excess sharing between twins in beta out-of-frame sequences was weaker because fewer shared sequences reduced the signal-to-noise ratio. Recombination models systematically underestimated out-of-frame TCR alpha sharing in monozygotic twins but agreed with sharing between unrelated individuals. Fewer insertions were carried by abundant cord blood beta clonotypes; a weaker similar trend was observed in young adult naive repertoires, while no such trend was observed in memory repertoires.

Only healthy Caucasian donors were included. Three pairs of female monozygotic twins, all aged about 18 to 30 years, were included in the twin cohort. Miltenyi CD45RO+ enrichment and human naive T-cell isolation kits were used to isolate memory (CD45RO+) and naive T cells from PBMC. Reading from cysteine to phenylalanine, the CDR3 counts 12 amino acids. Left in the record is the CDR3 DNA by itself, 36 bases read in frame from the first base. From the germline V gene, CDR1 is MNHNS and CDR2 is SASEGT. V loses 2 bases of germline sequence and J loses 7 bases, and the interval between the two ends is 3 bases. The same specimen was also included in a second study, on yellow fever vaccine responses in identical twins. Drawing on the second study: According to the authors, the vaccine-induced T cell response in identical twins seemed to be partly convergent and partly specific to each individual. In identical twins, the study followed T cell clones that responded to the vaccine with precision.

The rearranged segments are TRBV6-1 and TRBJ1-6, with the D gene uncertain. The source material was memory (CD45RO+) T cells sorted from blood. The sample's cell subset or site label is to be understood as: CD45RO+ enriched T cells. The sequence was collected from a woman between 18 and 29 years old in good health. CDR3 reads: CASSEFNSPLHF. The sequenced DNA is TGTGCCAGCAGTGAATTCAATTCACCCCTCCACTTT.